This paragraph reports one T cell receptor beta chain. The target antigen is unknown. Some clones are missing from TCRdb's copy, which holds only in-frame ones; the method was immunoSEQ multiplex PCR. Of roughly 56,000 clones in the sample, 80% to 90% were seen once. This record belongs to a study of OX40 agonist ivuxolimab in advanced cancers. The V gene's germline CDR1 is SGHTA and CDR2 FQGTGA. This CDR3 region has 13 residues. V lost 5 bases and J lost 1, with 8 bases in between. With autoimmune disease history or systemic immunosuppression, patients were excluded. Study-wide findings and caveats: Clonal expansion was seen in CD4+ and CD8+ blood T cells by week 6 at 0.1 to 3.0 mg/kg.

J is TRBJ1-1 and V is TRBV7-3; no firm D call. Sequences were derived from CD4+ or CD8+ T cells sorted from blood, sampled in a trial of the OX40 agonist ivuxolimab. The source is an adult with an advanced solid tumor such as melanoma, head and neck, liver or kidney cancer. This CDR3 is CASSRQPNTEAFF. DNA of the CDR3: TGTGCCAGCAGCAGGCAGCCGAACACTGAAGCTTTCTTT.